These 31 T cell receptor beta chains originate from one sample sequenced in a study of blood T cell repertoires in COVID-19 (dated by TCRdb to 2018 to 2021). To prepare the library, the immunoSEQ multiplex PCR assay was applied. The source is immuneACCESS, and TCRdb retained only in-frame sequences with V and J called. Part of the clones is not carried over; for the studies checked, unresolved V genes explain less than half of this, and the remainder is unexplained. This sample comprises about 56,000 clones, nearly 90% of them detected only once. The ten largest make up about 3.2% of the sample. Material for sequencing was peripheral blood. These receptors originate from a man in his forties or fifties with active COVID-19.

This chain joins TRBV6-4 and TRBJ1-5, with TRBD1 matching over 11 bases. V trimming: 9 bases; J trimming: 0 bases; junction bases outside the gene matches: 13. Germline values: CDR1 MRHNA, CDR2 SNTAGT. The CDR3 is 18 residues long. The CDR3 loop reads CARPTGTGGMYSNQPQHF. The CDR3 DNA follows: TGTGCCAGACCAACCGGGACAGGGGGAATGTATAGCAATCAGCCCCAGCATTTT.

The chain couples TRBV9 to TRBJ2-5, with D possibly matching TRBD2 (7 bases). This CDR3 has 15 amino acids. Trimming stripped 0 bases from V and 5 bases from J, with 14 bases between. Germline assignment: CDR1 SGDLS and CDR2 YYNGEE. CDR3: CASSVGGGVRETQYF. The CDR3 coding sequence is TGTGCCAGCAGCGTAGGAGGGGGGGTGAGGGAGACCCAGTACTTC.

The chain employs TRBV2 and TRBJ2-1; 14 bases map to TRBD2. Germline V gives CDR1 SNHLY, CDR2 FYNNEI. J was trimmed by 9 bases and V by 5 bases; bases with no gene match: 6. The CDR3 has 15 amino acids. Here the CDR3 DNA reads TGTGCCAGCAGTCGGACTAGCGGGGGGAATTCTGAGCAGTTCTTC. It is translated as CASSRTSGGNSEQFF. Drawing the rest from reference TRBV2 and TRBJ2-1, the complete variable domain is EPEVTQTPSHQVTQMGQEVILRCVPISNHLYFYWYRQILGQKVEFLVSFYNNEISEKSEIFDDQFSVERPDGSNFTLKIRSTKLEDSAMYFCASSRTSGGNSEQFFGPGTRLTVL.

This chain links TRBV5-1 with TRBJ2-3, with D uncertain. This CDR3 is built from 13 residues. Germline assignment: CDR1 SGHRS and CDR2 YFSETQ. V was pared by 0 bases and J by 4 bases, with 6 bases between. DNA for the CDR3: TGCGCCAGCAGCTTGGCGCCAGCAGATACGCAGTATTTT. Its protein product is CASSLAPADTQYF.

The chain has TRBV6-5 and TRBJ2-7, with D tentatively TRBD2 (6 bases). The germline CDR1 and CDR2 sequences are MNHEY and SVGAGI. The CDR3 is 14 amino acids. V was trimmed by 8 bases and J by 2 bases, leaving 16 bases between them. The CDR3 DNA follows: TGTGCCAGCTCGACTAGAAAAGGGGCCTACGAGCAGTACTTC. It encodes CASSTRKGAYEQYF.

CDR3 residues: CASSYLQAEKLFF. Here the CDR3 DNA reads TGTGCCAGCAGTTACCTCCAGGCTGAAAAACTGTTTTTT. This chain connects TRBV6-2 or TRBV6-3 to TRBJ1-4; D is unresolved. CDR1 and CDR2 (germline): MNHEY, SVGEGT. V was pared by 2 bases and J by 7 bases, with 8 bases between. The CDR3 is 13 residues long.

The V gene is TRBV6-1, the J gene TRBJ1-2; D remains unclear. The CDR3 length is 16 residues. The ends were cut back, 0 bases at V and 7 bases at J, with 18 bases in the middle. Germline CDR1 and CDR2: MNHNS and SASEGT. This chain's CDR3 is CASSEAIIRAGVGYTF. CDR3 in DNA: TGTGCCAGCAGTGAAGCAATTATTCGGGCGGGCGTTGGCTACACCTTC.

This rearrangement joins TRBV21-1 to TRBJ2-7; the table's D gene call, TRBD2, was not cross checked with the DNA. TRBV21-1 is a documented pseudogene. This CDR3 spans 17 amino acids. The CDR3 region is CASSKSLRDRSVYEQYF. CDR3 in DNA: TGTGCCAGCAGCAAAAGTCTCCGGGATAGGTCGGTGTACGAGCAGTACTTC.

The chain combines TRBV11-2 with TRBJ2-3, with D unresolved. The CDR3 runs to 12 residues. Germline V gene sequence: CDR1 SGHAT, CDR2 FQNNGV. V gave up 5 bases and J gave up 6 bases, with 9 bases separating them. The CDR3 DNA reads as TGTGCCAGCAGCCCCGGTCGGGATACGCAGTATTTT. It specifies CASSPGRDTQYF.

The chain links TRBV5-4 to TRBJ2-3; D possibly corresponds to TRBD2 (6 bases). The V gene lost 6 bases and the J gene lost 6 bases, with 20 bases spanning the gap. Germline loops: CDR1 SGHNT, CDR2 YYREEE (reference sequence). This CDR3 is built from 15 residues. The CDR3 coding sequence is TGTGCCAGCACCCCCCGGGGGTTTTCATTGGATACGCAGTATTTT. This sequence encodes CASTPRGFSLDTQYF.

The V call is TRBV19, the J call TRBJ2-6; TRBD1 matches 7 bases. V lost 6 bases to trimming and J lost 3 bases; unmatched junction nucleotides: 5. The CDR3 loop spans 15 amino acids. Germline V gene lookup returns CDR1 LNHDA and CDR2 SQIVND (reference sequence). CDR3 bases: TGTGCCAGTAGACGACAGGGCTTTGGGGCCAACGTCCTGACTTTC. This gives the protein CASRRQGFGANVLTF.

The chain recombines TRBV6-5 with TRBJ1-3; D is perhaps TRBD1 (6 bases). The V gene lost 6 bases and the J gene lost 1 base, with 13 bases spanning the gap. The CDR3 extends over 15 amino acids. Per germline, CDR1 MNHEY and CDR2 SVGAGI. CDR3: CASRTTGFSGNTIYF. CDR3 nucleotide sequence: TGTGCCAGCAGGACAACAGGGTTTTCTGGAAACACCATATATTTT.

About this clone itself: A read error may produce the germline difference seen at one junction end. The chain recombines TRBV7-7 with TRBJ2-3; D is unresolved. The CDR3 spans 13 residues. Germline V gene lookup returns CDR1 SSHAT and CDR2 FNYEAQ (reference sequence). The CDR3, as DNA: TGTGCTAGCAGCTTGGATCAGGTCGGTACGCAGTATTTT. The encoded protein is CASSLDQVGTQYF.

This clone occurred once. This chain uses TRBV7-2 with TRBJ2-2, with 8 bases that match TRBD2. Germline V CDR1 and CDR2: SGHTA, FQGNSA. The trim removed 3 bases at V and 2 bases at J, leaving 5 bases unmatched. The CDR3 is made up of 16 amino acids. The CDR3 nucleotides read TGTGCCAGCAGCTTCTATAGCGGGGCCAACACCGGGGAGCTGTTTTTT. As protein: CASSFYSGANTGELFF.

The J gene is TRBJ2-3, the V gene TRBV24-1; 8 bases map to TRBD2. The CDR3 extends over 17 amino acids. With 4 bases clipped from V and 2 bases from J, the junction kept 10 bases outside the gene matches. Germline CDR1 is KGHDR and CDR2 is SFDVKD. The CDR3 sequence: CATSDPGGRGDTDTQYF. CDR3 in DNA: TGTGCCACCAGTGACCCCGGTGGGCGGGGGGACACAGATACGCAGTATTTT.

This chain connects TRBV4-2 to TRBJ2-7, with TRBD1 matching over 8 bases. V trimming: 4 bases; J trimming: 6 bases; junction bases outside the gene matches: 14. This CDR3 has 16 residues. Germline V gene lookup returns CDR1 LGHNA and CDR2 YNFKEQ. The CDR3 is CASSLGPGQGKAEQYF. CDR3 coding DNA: TGTGCCAGCAGCCTCGGACCCGGACAGGGAAAGGCCGAGCAGTACTTC.

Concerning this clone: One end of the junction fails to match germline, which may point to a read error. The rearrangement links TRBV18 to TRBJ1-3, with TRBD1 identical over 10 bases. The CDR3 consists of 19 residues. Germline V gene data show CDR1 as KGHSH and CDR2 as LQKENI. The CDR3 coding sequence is TGTGCCAGCTTACCACCCATGGGGACAGGGGCCATCTCTGGAAACACCATATATTTT. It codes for CASLPPMGTGAISGNTIYF.

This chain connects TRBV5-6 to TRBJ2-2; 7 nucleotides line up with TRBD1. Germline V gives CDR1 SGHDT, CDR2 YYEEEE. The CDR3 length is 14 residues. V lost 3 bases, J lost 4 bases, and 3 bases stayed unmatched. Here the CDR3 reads CASSSSGGTGELFF. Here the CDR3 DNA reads TGTGCCAGCAGCTCCTCAGGGGGCACCGGGGAGCTGTTTTTT.

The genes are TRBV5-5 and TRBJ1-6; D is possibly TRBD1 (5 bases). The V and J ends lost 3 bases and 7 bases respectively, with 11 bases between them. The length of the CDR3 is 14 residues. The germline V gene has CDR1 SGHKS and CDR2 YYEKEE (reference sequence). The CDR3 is CASSSRGGNSPLHF. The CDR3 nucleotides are TGTGCCAGCAGCTCCCGTGGGGGGAATTCACCCCTCCACTTT.

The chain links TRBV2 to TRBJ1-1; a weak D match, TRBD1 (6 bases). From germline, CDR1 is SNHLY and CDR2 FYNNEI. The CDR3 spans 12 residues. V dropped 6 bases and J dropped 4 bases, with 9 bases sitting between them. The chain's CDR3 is CASRWGPTEAFF. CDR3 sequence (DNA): TGTGCCAGCAGGTGGGGGCCCACTGAAGCTTTCTTT.

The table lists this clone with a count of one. CDR3 amino acids: CASNRGAPSYNSPLHF. The CDR3 bases are TGTGCCAGCAATCGCGGGGCCCCCTCCTATAATTCACCCCTCCACTTT. The genes are TRBV27 and TRBJ1-6; D possibly corresponds to TRBD1 (5 bases). CDR1 is MNHEY and CDR2 is SMNVEV in the germline V gene (reference sequence). The CDR3 runs to 16 residues. Trimming left V 7 bases short and J 0 bases short, with 13 bases between.

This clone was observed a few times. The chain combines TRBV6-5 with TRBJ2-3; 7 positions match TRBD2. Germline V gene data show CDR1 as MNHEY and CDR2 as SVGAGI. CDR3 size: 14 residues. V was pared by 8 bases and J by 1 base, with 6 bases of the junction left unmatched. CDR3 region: CASPPSGGTDTQYF. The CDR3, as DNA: TGTGCCAGCCCCCCGAGCGGGGGCACAGATACGCAGTATTTT.

The CDR3 DNA sequence: TGTGCCAGCAGCCCAGGGGTCGGGGTCTATGGCTACACCTTC. As protein: CASSPGVGVYGYTF. The chain combines TRBV7-2 with TRBJ1-2, with D perhaps TRBD1 (6 bases). Per the germline V gene, CDR1 is SGHTA and CDR2 is FQGNSA. The CDR3 sequence is 14 residues long. Trimming removed 5 bases from V and 4 bases from J, with 14 bases in between.

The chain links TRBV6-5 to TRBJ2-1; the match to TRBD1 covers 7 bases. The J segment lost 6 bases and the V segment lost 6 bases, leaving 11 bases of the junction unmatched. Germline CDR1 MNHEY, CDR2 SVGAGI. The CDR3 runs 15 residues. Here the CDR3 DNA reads TGTGCCAGCAGATCTACAGGGGACCCATCCAATGAGCAGTTCTTC. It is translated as CASRSTGDPSNEQFF.

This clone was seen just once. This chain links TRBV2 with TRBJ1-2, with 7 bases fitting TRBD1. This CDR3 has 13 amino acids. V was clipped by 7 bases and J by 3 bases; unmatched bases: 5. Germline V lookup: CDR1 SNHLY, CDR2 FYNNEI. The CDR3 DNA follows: TGTGCCAGCAAGGAGGGGGCGGACTATGGCTACACCTTC. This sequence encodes CASKEGADYGYTF.

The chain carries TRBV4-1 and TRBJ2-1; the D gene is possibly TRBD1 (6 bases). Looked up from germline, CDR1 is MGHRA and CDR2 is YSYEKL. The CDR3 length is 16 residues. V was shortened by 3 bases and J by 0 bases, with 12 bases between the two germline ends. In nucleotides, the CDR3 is TGCGCCAGCAGCCACCGACAGGAGAGCTCCTACAATGAGCAGTTCTTC. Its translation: CASSHRQESSYNEQFF.

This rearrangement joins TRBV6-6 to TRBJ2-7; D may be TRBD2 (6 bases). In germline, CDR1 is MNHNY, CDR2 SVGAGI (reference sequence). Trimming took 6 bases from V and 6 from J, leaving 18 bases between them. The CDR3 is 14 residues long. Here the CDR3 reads CASRRDFGGAEQYF. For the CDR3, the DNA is TGTGCCAGCAGAAGGGACTTTGGAGGGGCCGAGCAGTACTTC.

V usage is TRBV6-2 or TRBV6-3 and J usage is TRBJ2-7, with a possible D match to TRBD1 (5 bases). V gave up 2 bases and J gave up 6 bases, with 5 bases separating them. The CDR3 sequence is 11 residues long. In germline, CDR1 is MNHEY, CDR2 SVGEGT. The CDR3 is CASSYRGEQYF. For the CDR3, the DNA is TGTGCCAGCAGTTACAGGGGCGAGCAGTACTTC.

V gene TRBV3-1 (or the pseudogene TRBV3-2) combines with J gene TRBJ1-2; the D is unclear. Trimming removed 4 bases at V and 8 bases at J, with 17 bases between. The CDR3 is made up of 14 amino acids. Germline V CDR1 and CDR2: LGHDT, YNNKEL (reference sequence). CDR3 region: CASSPPDGAGGYTF. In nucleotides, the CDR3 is TGTGCCAGCAGCCCCCCGGACGGCGCGGGAGGCTACACCTTC.

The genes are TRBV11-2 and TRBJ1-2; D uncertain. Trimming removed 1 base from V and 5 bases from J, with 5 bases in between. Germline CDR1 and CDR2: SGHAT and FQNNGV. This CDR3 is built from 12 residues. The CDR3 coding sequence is TGTGCCAGCAGCTTAGGGCGGTATGGCTACACCTTC. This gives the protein CASSLGRYGYTF.

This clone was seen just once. The CDR3 DNA reads as TGTGCCAGCAGCTTGACGGGGAACACTGAAGCTTTCTTT. Translation: CASSLTGNTEAFF. The rearrangement links TRBV11-3 to TRBJ1-1, with D unresolved. This CDR3 is built from 13 residues. The V gene lost 3 bases and the J gene lost 1 base, with 6 bases spanning the gap. Germline-derived CDR1 and CDR2 are SGHNT and YENEEA.